What follows are 21 T cell receptor beta chains derived from one specimen sequenced in a study of liver allograft versus peripheral blood T cells. Study as a whole: In transplanted livers, T cell receptor repertoires were compared with those found in the recipients' peripheral blood.

TCRdb re-called the reads with MiXCR, one entry per CDR3 protein. Among over 10,000 distinct CDR3 sequences listed, under 30% were seen once. All receptors come from a human patient who had a liver transplant. Part of the T cell pool may stem from the graft donor.

The genes are TRBV7-9 and TRBJ2-7; 7 nucleotides agree with TRBD2. The J segment lost 0 bases and the V segment lost 3 bases, leaving 5 bases of the junction unmatched. Germline-derived CDR1 and CDR2 are SEHNR and FQNEAQ (reference sequence). The CDR3 runs to 15 residues. The CDR3: CASSFGSGDSYEQYF. As DNA, the CDR3 is TGTGCCAGCAGCTTTGGAAGCGGGGACTCCTACGAGCAGTACTTC.

DNA for the CDR3: TGCAGTGCTAGAGATCGGGTCGAACAGACGTTTCAAGAGACCCAGTACTTC. Translated: CSARDRVEQTFQETQYF. The chain joins TRBV20-1 to TRBJ2-5; D gene ambiguous. The CDR3 spans 17 residues. The V and J ends lost 0 bases and 2 bases respectively, with 19 bases between them. The germline V gene has CDR1 DFQATT and CDR2 SNEGSKA (reference sequence).

This clonotype was found a few times. The rearrangement links TRBV6-2 or TRBV6-3 to TRBJ2-7; weak D call: TRBD2 (5 bases). CDR1 is MNHEY, CDR2 SVGEGT, per germline. The CDR3 is 15 residues long. With 5 bases removed from V and 0 bases from J, the gap between germline ends came to 14 bases. CDR3 nucleotide sequence: TGTGCCAGCAGTCGTGCTGGCGGGCCCTCCTACGAGCAGTACTTC. It specifies CASSRAGGPSYEQYF.

In this sample, this clonotype turned up a few times. The chain combines TRBV19 with TRBJ2-7, with D possibly TRBD2 on 6 matching bases. Trimming shortened V by 7 bases and J by 7 bases, and 17 bases separated the two germline ends. The germline V gene encodes CDR1 LNHDA and CDR2 SQIVND (reference sequence). CDR3 length: 13 residues. DNA for the CDR3: TGTGCCAGTAATCCAACCGGGGGTCAAGAGCAGTACTTC. This codes for CASNPTGGQEQYF.

Relative to its sample, this clonotype is medium-sized. This chain joins TRBV29-1 and TRBJ2-3; tentatively, D is TRBD2 (7 bases). This CDR3 is 13 amino acids long. CDR1 and CDR2 (germline): SQVTM, ANQGSEA. V was trimmed by 4 bases and J by 6 bases, leaving 14 bases between them. CDR3 coding DNA: TGCAGCGTTGTGGGGGGGGCTAGGGATACGCAGTATTTT. This translates into CSVVGGARDTQYF.

In this sample, this clonotype turned up many times. The V gene is TRBV24-1, the J gene TRBJ2-1, with D possibly TRBD1 on 5 matching bases. Germline CDR1 is KGHDR and CDR2 is SFDVKD. This CDR3 is 14 amino acids long. The V gene lost 9 bases and the J gene lost 3 bases, with 14 bases spanning the gap. This CDR3 is CATFPGSSYNEQFF. CDR3 DNA sequence: TGTGCCACCTTCCCAGGGTCGAGCTACAATGAGCAGTTCTTC.

This clonotype was counted only a few times. The chain combines TRBV7-9 with TRBJ1-5; D perhaps matches TRBD1 (5 bases). Trimming removed 6 bases at V and 0 bases at J, with 12 bases between. The CDR3 sequence is 15 residues long. The germline CDR1 and CDR2 sequences are SEHNR and FQNEAQ (reference sequence). The CDR3 sequence: CASSRDGSSNQPQHF. Written as DNA, the CDR3 is TGTGCCAGCAGTCGGGACGGATCTAGCAATCAGCCCCAGCATTTT.

The chain is built from TRBV20-1 and TRBJ1-5; TRBD1 might be the D (5 bases). Per the germline V gene, CDR1 is DFQATT and CDR2 is SNEGSKA (reference sequence). V was shortened by 5 bases and J by 4 bases, with 12 bases between the two germline ends. This CDR3 is built from 13 residues. CDR3 coding DNA: TGCAGTGCTGGGGGTAAGGGGAATCAGCCCCAGCATTTT. It specifies CSAGGKGNQPQHF.

Details on this clonotype: Being one base from a much bigger clone, this may be a read error. The DNA of the CDR3 is TGTGCCAGCCTCAGCAGGGGAATTAGCAATCAGCCCCAGCATTTT. It is translated as CASLSRGISNQPQHF. The V and J genes are TRBV6-5 and TRBJ1-5, with D possibly matching TRBD1 (6 bases). In germline, CDR1 is MNHEY, CDR2 SVGAGI. Trimming left V 8 bases short and J 0 bases short, with 14 bases between. CDR3 length: 15 residues.

The rearrangement joins TRBV6-1 to TRBJ1-2; D remains ambiguous. The V end lost 2 bases, the J end lost 8 bases, and 15 bases lay between the germline ends. The CDR3 has 14 amino acids. The V gene's germline CDR1 is MNHNS and CDR2 SASEGT. CDR3 in DNA: TGTGCCAGCAGTGAAAAACCTGGTTTTATGGGCTACACCTTC. Protein: CASSEKPGFMGYTF.

By its share, this clonotype is medium-sized. The chain recombines TRBV19 with TRBJ2-5; 8 bases are shared with TRBD2. The CDR3 contains 17 residues. In germline, CDR1 is LNHDA, CDR2 SQIVND (reference sequence). Losses at the gene ends were 3 bases for V and 1 base for J; bases not matched to a gene: 10. CDR3 DNA: TGTGCCAGTAGTATGAGCGGGGGAGCTACTATCCAAGAGACCCAGTACTTC. Encoded protein: CASSMSGGATIQETQYF.

This clonotype was found many times. This chain uses TRBV19 with TRBJ2-7; D is possibly TRBD1 (6 bases). The CDR3 length is 15 residues. Germline lookup yields CDR1 LNHDA and CDR2 SQIVND (reference sequence). V lost 8 bases and J 1 base, leaving 18 bases between the germline ends. Here the CDR3 reads CASGRPTGSSYEQYF. The DNA for the CDR3 is TGTGCCAGTGGCCGACCGACAGGCAGTTCCTACGAGCAGTACTTC.

This clonotype was counted at least ten times. The chain uses TRBV18 and TRBJ2-4, with 7 bases aligning to TRBD2. Germline-derived CDR1 and CDR2 are KGHSH and LQKENI. V was pared by 3 bases and J by 0 bases, with 11 bases of the junction left unmatched. The CDR3 is 18 amino acids. CDR3 DNA: TGTGCCAGCTCACCGGTAGCTAGCGGAGCAATAGCCAAAAACATTCAGTACTTC. Its protein is CASSPVASGAIAKNIQYF. Filled out from reference TRBV18 and TRBJ2-4, the complete variable domain reads NAGVMQNPRHLVRRRGQEARLRCSPMKGHSHVYWYRQLPEEGLKFMVYLQKENIIDESGMPKERFSAEFPKEGPSILRIQQVVRGDSAAYFCASSPVASGAIAKNIQYFGAGTRLSVL.

The rearrangement links TRBV30 to TRBJ1-5, with no clear D. CDR3 length equals 12 residues. Trimming took off 0 bases at V and 1 base at J, with 1 base between the two ends. The germline gives CDR1 GTSNPN, CDR2 SVGIG (reference sequence). CDR3 residues: CAWSVSNQPQHF. As DNA, the CDR3 is TGTGCCTGGAGTGTAAGCAATCAGCCCCAGCATTTT.

This clonotype was seen only once. The J gene is TRBJ1-1, the V gene TRBV7-2; D gene unclear. Between the trimmed V and J ends, which lost 0 bases and 4 bases, there was a span of 9 bases. The germline V gene has CDR1 SGHTA and CDR2 FQGNSA. The CDR3 runs to 14 residues. The CDR3 nucleotides are TGTGCCAGCAGCTTAGCGGGAGGGATCACTGAAGCTTTCTTT. Its translation is CASSLAGGITEAFF.

The chain employs TRBV5-1 and TRBJ1-1, with D unclear. Germline CDR1 is SGHRS and CDR2 is YFSETQ. Trimming removed 1 base from V and 1 base from J, with 5 bases in between. The CDR3 covers 13 residues. The CDR3 nucleotides read TGCGCCAGCAGCTTGAGGCAGAACACTGAAGCTTTCTTT. Protein sequence: CASSLRQNTEAFF.

About this clonotype itself: This could be a read error, since a much larger clone is one nucleotide away. The chain links TRBV29-1 to TRBJ1-3; D may be TRBD1 (6 bases). V lost 4 bases to trimming and J lost 8 bases, with 15 bases between them. The germline gives CDR1 SQVTM, CDR2 ANQGSEA. The CDR3 sequence is 13 residues long. The CDR3 is CSVGDTGRDTIYF. CDR3 DNA: TGCAGCGTTGGGGACACCGGCCGGGACACCATATATTTT.

The chain carries TRBV6-1 and TRBJ1-4, with TRBD1 as a possible D gene (5 bases). This CDR3 has 15 residues. V was trimmed by 4 bases and J by 0 bases, leaving 9 bases between them. Germline V gene sequence: CDR1 MNHNS, CDR2 SASEGT. The CDR3 reads CASSGGGATNEKLFF. CDR3 nucleotides: TGTGCCAGCAGTGGAGGAGGGGCAACTAATGAAAAACTGTTTTTT.

Many counts were recorded for this clonotype. This rearrangement joins TRBV30 to TRBJ1-1, with 9 bases matching TRBD1. The CDR3 runs 15 residues. CDR1 GTSNPN and CDR2 SVGIG come from the germline V gene (reference sequence). V shed 0 bases, J shed 11 bases, and the junction held 13 bases outside the gene matches. The CDR3 here is CAWSVPGQGILRAFF. Here the CDR3 DNA reads TGTGCCTGGAGTGTACCGGGACAGGGAATCCTCAGGGCTTTCTTT. Based on the CDR3 plus reference TRBV30 and TRBJ1-1, the full variable domain is SQTIHQWPATLVQPVGSPLSLECTVEGTSNPNLYWYRQAAGRGLQLLFYSVGIGQISSEVPQNLSASRPQDRQFILSSKKLLLSDSGFYLCAWSVPGQGILRAFFGQGTRLTVV.

This clonotype was counted ten times or more. This sequence joins TRBV5-5 and TRBJ2-1, with TRBD2 matching 8 bases. Unmatched junction bases numbered 9, after V lost 4 bases and J lost 6 bases. The V gene's germline CDR1 is SGHKS and CDR2 YYEKEE (reference sequence). The length of the CDR3 is 15 residues. The CDR3 bases are TGTGCCAGCAGCGCTGGTCCCGGGACTAGCAATGAGCAGTTCTTC. Translating it yields CASSAGPGTSNEQFF.

This chain joins TRBV5-5 and TRBJ2-3; D might be TRBD1 or TRBD2, each matching 5 bases. The CDR3 contains 18 residues. Germline V lookup: CDR1 SGHKS, CDR2 YYEKEE (reference sequence). V shed 0 bases and J shed 6 bases, with 23 bases lying between them. This chain's CDR3 is CASSLAGTGTPPADTQYF. The CDR3 DNA follows: TGTGCCAGCAGCTTGGCGGGGACGGGGACCCCCCCGGCGGATACGCAGTATTTT.